The TCR beta chain under discussion was sequenced for a study of graft-versus-host responses after intestinal transplantation. Study-level information: Among the recipients, transplants were multivisceral, liver-intestinal, or isolated intestinal. Every one of the recipients received anti-thymocyte globulin induction and afterwards took tacrolimus and steroids for around three years. Findings and limits, study-wide: When patients had graft-donor T cell macrochimerism, their allografts held high graft-versus-host to host-versus-graft clonal ratios.

Turning to this clone: Its cognate antigen is unknown.

To release intraepithelial and lamina propria lymphocytes, the graft tissue was processed. Germline CDR1 is MRHNA and CDR2 is SNTAGT. The CDR3 length is 14 residues. The ends were cut back, 5 bases at V and 0 bases at J, with 8 bases in the middle. Sequencing used immunoSEQ multiplex PCR; TCRdb keeps in-frame clones, though not all of them. The sample contains 15,000 or so clones, under 70% of which appear only once. The sequenced sample was ileum tissue, obtained 700 to 800 days after intestinal transplantation. The chain is built from TRBV6-4 and TRBJ1-3, with D unclear. This sequence was found in a human patient who received an intestinal transplant, so some T cells may come from the graft donor. The CDR3 region is CASSYRHSGNTIYF. The CDR3 DNA reads TGTGCCAGCAGTTATAGGCACTCTGGAAACACCATATATTTT.